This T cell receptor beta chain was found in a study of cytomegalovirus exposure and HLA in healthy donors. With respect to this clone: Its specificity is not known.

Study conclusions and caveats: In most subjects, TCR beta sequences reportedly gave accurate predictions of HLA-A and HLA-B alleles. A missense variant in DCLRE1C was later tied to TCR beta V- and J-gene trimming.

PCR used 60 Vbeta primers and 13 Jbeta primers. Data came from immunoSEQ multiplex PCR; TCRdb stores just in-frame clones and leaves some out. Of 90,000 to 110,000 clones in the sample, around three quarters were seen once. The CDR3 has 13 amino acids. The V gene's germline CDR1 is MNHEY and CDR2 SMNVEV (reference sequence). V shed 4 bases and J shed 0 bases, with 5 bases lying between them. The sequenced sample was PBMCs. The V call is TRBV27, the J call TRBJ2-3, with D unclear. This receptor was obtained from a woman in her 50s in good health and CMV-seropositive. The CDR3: CASSYTSTDTQYF. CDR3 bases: TGTGCCAGCAGTTACACCAGCACAGATACGCAGTATTTT.